This T cell receptor (beta chain) was captured in a study of OX40 agonist ivuxolimab in advanced cancers. Study-level background: As their treatment, patients were administered ivuxolimab, an agonistic anti-OX40 (CD134) antibody. Partial responses were observed in three patients, of whom one had hepatocellular carcinoma and two had cutaneous melanoma.

At baseline, cycle 4 day 1, and cycle 7 day 1, blood was sampled. Produced via immunoSEQ multiplex PCR; TCRdb's table is partial and in-frame only. The data contain about 93,000 clones, around 94% of them singletons. CDR1 and CDR2 (germline): SGHTS, YDEGEE. The CDR3 spans 13 residues. With V trimmed by 4 bases and J by 9 bases, 6 bases remained unmatched. V gene TRBV5-8 combines with J gene TRBJ1-2; 10 bases map to TRBD1. The TCR sequence derives from an adult with an advanced solid tumor such as melanoma, head and neck, liver or kidney cancer. The source was CD4+ or CD8+ T cells sorted from blood, collected in a trial of the OX40 agonist ivuxolimab. CDR3 region: CASSPGQGVRYTF. DNA of the CDR3: TGTGCCAGCAGCCCCGGACAGGGGGTACGCTACACCTTC.